This TCR beta chain was documented in a study of T cell repertoires in cytomegalovirus infection. Across the whole study: Indicated by public TCR beta signatures were CMV infection and matching HLA type.

This clonotype was detected only a few times. The antigen remains undetermined. Unmatched junction bases numbered 4, after V lost 2 bases and J lost 8 bases. The germline V gene has CDR1 MNHEY and CDR2 SMNVEV (reference sequence). The CDR3 has 13 residues. From the reads, TCRdb called clonotypes with MiXCR, one entry per CDR3 protein. Of 150,000 to 190,000 distinct CDR3 sequences listed, roughly a quarter are singletons. General study points: HLA-C-restricted CMV clonotypes gave the most frequent clonotype in two of eight donors. Identification of carriers of CMV plus the relevant HLA was achieved through cumulative public TCR beta family frequency.

This rearrangement joins TRBV27 to TRBJ1-2, with 8 bases lining up with TRBD1. The material sequenced was PBMCs. The TCR was taken from a human donor in good health (CMV status not recorded). Some clones in this sample may be carry-over from other donors' samples. CDR3 nucleotide sequence: TGTGCCAGCAGTTTAACAGACAGGGGCGGCTACACCTTC. Amino acids: CASSLTDRGGYTF.